This TCR beta chain originates from a study of cytomegalovirus exposure and HLA in healthy donors. The J segment lost 6 bases and the V segment lost 6 bases, leaving 5 bases of the junction unmatched. CDR1 is MNHEY, CDR2 SVGAGI, per germline. The CDR3 sequence is 13 residues long. Overall study results and limits: Per a prior analysis, the majority of TCR beta V segments were productive roughly 87% or roughly 30% of the time.

The PCR contained 60 Vbeta and 13 Jbeta primers. Using immunoSEQ multiplex PCR, the repertoire was profiled, and TCRdb retains in-frame clones only, with some absent. Altogether 150,000 to 200,000 clones are present, about three quarters being singletons, with the ten largest covering approximately 1.1%. Details on this clone: No antigen is known for it.

The source material was PBMCs. V and J are TRBV6-5 and TRBJ2-7; 10 nucleotides line up with TRBD2. The sequence derives from a middle-aged woman in good health and CMV-seronegative. CDR3 protein: CASRPGTSVEQYF. The DNA of the CDR3 is TGTGCCAGCAGACCCGGGACTAGCGTCGAGCAGTACTTC.